This T cell receptor beta chain stems from a study of T cell repertoires in ileal Crohn's disease. Study results and limitations: Sorted CD8 T cells held more high-frequency clones than CD4.

Time point indicated: inflamed ileum from the surgical specimen. There are 15 residues in the CDR3. The V gene end was trimmed by 3 bases and the J gene end by 1 base; junction bases not matched to a gene: 1. Germline assignment: CDR1 MGHRA and CDR2 YSYEKL. A word on this clone: The antigen is not known.

The method was immunoSEQ multiplex PCR; TCRdb's version includes in-frame clones alone and lacks a portion of them. This sample has approximately 5,700 clones, with roughly 80% found just once. The chain carries TRBV4-1 and TRBJ2-1, with 9 nucleotides matching TRBD2. The clonotype originates from an adult with Crohn's disease. The sample consisted of ileal tissue. The CDR3 here is CASSQRGGSYNEQFF. CDR3 nucleotide sequence: TGCGCCAGCAGCCAGCGGGGGGGGTCCTACAATGAGCAGTTCTTC.